Following are 2 T cell receptor beta chains from one sample sequenced in a study of control samples from healthy donors and cancer patients. The repertoire was sequenced with immunoSEQ multiplex PCR; TCRdb's copy has only in-frame clones and lacks some. In the table there are 350,000 to 450,000 clones, about nine tenths of which are singletons. The sample was PBMCs. These receptors all come from a man aged 35 to 55 with head and neck cancer.

The V and J genes are TRBV30 and TRBJ1-2, with D maybe TRBD1 (6 bases). The CDR3 loop spans 11 amino acids. Germline V lookup: CDR1 GTSNPN, CDR2 SVGIG (reference sequence). V lost 3 bases and J lost 4, with 6 bases in between. The CDR3 here is CAWRDSYGYTF. The CDR3 DNA follows: TGTGCCTGGAGGGACAGCTATGGCTACACCTTC.

The V call is TRBV11-2, the J call TRBJ2-2, with unresolved D. Germline lookup yields CDR1 SGHAT and CDR2 FQNNGV. V lost 0 bases to trimming and J lost 8 bases, with 10 bases between them. CDR3 size: 14 residues. The CDR3 sequence is CASSLDHTSGELFF. In DNA form, the CDR3 reads TGTGCCAGCAGCTTAGATCACACAAGTGGGGAGCTGTTTTTT.